The TCR beta chain described here comes from a study of shared T cell receptors in the human thymus. The table came from immunoSEQ multiplex PCR; TCRdb's copy has only in-frame clones and leaves some out. The table records roughly 410,000 clones, approximately 95% of them present only once. Germline V gives CDR1 SGHTS, CDR2 YDEGEE. V lost 1 base, J lost 1 base, and 10 bases stayed unmatched. The CDR3 extends over 18 amino acids. The receptor was isolated from a human donor. Input material: thymocytes. This chain connects TRBV5-8 to TRBJ2-4; 8 nucleotides align to TRBD1. The CDR3 here is CASSLSFGQGMAKNIQYF. Written as DNA, the CDR3 is TGTGCCAGCAGCTTGAGTTTTGGACAGGGTATGGCCAAAAACATTCAGTACTTC.